This T cell receptor beta chain is from a study of blood T cells in healthy people across ages. Study-level results: Higher diversity and more naive CD4+ cells were features of long-lived donors, compared to aged donors.

A second PCR of roughly 7 to 11 cycles used a sample-barcoded 5' primer and a J-beta primer mix. Every single cDNA molecule received a tag from a template-switch adaptor with 12 random nucleotides. TCRdb processed the 5' RACE reads anew with MiXCR; each CDR3 protein has one entry. Of roughly 680,000 distinct CDR3 sequences in the sample, 20% to 25% were seen once. This clonotype occurred a few times. What it binds is unknown. They isolated at least 6 million PBMCs from each sample. This TCR derives from a man between 65 and 80 years old in good health. Specimen: blood.

In DNA form, the CDR3 reads TGTGCCAGCAGGCGGGAGGGCCGTTACAATGAGCAGTTCTTC. This gives the protein CASRREGRYNEQFF. The rearrangement joins TRBV2 to TRBJ2-5, with 9 positions matching TRBD2. The last part of the DNA fits TRBJ2-1 better; the J call may be wrong. Germline CDR1 reads SNHLY; CDR2 reads FYNNEI. CDR3 length equals 14 residues.